This is a list of T cell receptor beta chains from one sample in a study of blood T cell repertoires in COVID-19. The table came from immunoSEQ multiplex PCR; TCRdb's copy has only in-frame clones and leaves some out. This sample has over 7,000 clones, with over 75% found just once. The sample was peripheral blood. The origin of the receptors is a human donor in a cohort sampled during active COVID-19. Each CDR3 is given with its conserved first and last residue. The D gene is left open where the match is weak. Only some rows state a clone size, as once, few, many or a class for expanded clones.

clone_size,d_call,cdr3_length,v_call,j_call,cdr3_nt,cdr3_aa
-,-,16,TRBV2,TRBJ2-7,TGTGCCAGCAGTTACCTCAGGGACTCTGCGGCGTGGGAGCAGTACTTC,CASSYLRDSAAWEQYF
once,TRBD1,17,TRBV6-9,TRBJ2-7,TGTGCCAGCAGTTATTCAGGACAGGGCACCTTAGACTACGAGCAGTACTTC,CASSYSGQGTLDYEQYF
-,TRBD2,18,TRBV7-9,TRBJ2-4,TGTGCCAGCAGCATCGTCGCGGGAGGGCCTGGGGCCAAAAACATTCAGTACTTC,CASSIVAGGPGAKNIQYF
-,TRBD1,16,TRBV10-3,TRBJ2-2,TGTGCCATCAGTGAGTCACGAGACAGGGTAACCGGGGAGCTGTTTTTT,CAISESRDRVTGELFF
-,-,17,TRBV21-1,TRBJ2-7,TGTGCCAGCAGCAAAGTATGGAAGGGGACTAGCGCCAACGAGCAGTACTTC,CASSKVWKGTSANEQYF
-,TRBD1,13,TRBV3-1/TRBV3-2,TRBJ2-7,TGTGCCAGCAACAGGGGGGCCTCCTACGAGCAGTACTTC,CASNRGASYEQYF
-,-,13,TRBV19,TRBJ1-1,TGTGCCAGTACCGTGAGGGGAGGCAGGGCGGCTTTCTTT,CASTVRGGRAAFF
-,TRBD2,15,TRBV11-3,TRBJ2-7,TGTGCCAGCAGCTCCTCGACTAGCGGGAGCCACGAGCAGTACTTC,CASSSSTSGSHEQYF
-,-,13,TRBV5-1,TRBJ2-1,TGCGCCAGCAGCTTGGCGAGGGACAATTTTCAGTTCTTC,CASSLARDNFQFF
-,TRBD1,15,TRBV3-1/TRBV3-2,TRBJ1-1,TGTGCCAGCAGCCCGAGGACAGGTTACATGACTGAAGCTTTCTTT,CASSPRTGYMTEAFF
-,TRBD2,16,TRBV9,TRBJ2-7,TGTGCCAGCAGCGTAGGGGGGACTAGCGGGCCCTACGAGCAGTACTTC,CASSVGGTSGPYEQYF
-,-,15,TRBV27,TRBJ2-5,TGTGCCAGCAGTAACACCCGATACCTCCCAGAGACCCAGTACTTC,CASSNTRYLPETQYF
-,TRBD2,14,TRBV27,TRBJ2-3,TGTGCCAGCAGTCTTTCGACTAGCGGGGATACGCAGTATTTT,CASSLSTSGDTQYF
-,TRBD2,16,TRBV2,TRBJ2-1,TGTGCCAGCAGTGAAAGTCTAGCGGAGGGATACAATGAGCAGTTCTTC,CASSESLAEGYNEQFF
-,-,13,TRBV2,TRBJ1-5,TGTGCCAGCAGTCCGGGACTAAATCAGCCCCAGCATTTT,CASSPGLNQPQHF
-,-,13,TRBV18,TRBJ2-7,TGTGCCAGCTCACCGACAGCCTCCTACGAGCAGTACTTC,CASSPTASYEQYF
-,TRBD1,14,TRBV10-1,TRBJ1-5,TGCGCCAGCAGTGAAGGGACAGGGCTTCAGCCCCAGCATTTT,CASSEGTGLQPQHF
-,TRBD2,17,TRBV27,TRBJ2-4,TGTGCCAGCAGTTTCCTTCCGTACCCGGGAGGGCTAAACATTCAGTACTTC,CASSFLPYPGGLNIQYF
-,TRBD1,16,TRBV13,TRBJ2-5,TGTGCCAGCAGCCCATCGGGGACAGGGGCACAAGAGACCCAGTACTTC,CASSPSGTGAQETQYF
-,-,15,TRBV10-3,TRBJ2-1,TGTGCCATCAACCAACTTCTCGGGGTTGGCAATGAGCAGTTCTTC,CAINQLLGVGNEQFF
-,TRBD1,14,TRBV7-9,TRBJ2-3,TGTGCCAGCAGCTTAACAGGGGGAGCAGATACGCAGTATTTT,CASSLTGGADTQYF
-,TRBD2,17,TRBV7-9,TRBJ2-5,TGTGCCAGCAGTTTTTTTATTAGCGGGAACGGAGGAGAGACCCAGTACTTC,CASSFFISGNGGETQYF
-,-,15,TRBV7-9,TRBJ1-2,TGTGCCAGCAGCTTACAGGGGACCGCGAACTATGGCTACACCTTC,CASSLQGTANYGYTF
-,-,14,TRBV28,TRBJ2-7,TGTGCCAGCAGTTTCTCCAGATCCCACTACGAGCAGTACTTC,CASSFSRSHYEQYF
once,TRBD2,11,TRBV20-1,TRBJ2-3,TGCAGTGCCGGGGGGGTTGATACGCAGTATTTT,CSAGGVDTQYF
-,TRBD2,15,TRBV5-1,TRBJ2-2,TGCGCCAGCACTAGCGGGGGGACGAACACCGGGGAGCTGTTTTTT,CASTSGGTNTGELFF
once,-,14,TRBV2,TRBJ1-1,TGTGCCAGCGAACAGGCCCGATCGAACACTGAAGCTTTCTTT,CASEQARSNTEAFF
-,-,19,TRBV30,TRBJ2-2,TGTGCCTGGATGGGGATCCGGGACTCCTTCTCCATTTTCACCGGGGAGCTGTTTTTT,CAWMGIRDSFSIFTGELFF
-,TRBD1,13,TRBV27,TRBJ2-7,TGTGCCAGCAAGGCTACAGGGGTCTACGAGCAGTACTTC,CASKATGVYEQYF
-,-,14,TRBV28,TRBJ1-6,TGTGCCAGCAGTAGGGACAACTATAATTCACCCCTCCACTTT,CASSRDNYNSPLHF
-,TRBD1,16,TRBV7-6,TRBJ2-7,TGTGCCAGCAGCTTAGCCAGACAGGGGAGCTCCTACGAGCAGTACTTC,CASSLARQGSSYEQYF
-,-,14,TRBV24-1,TRBJ2-3,TGTGCCACCTTAGGCGGGACCCGCACAGATACGCAGTATTTT,CATLGGTRTDTQYF
-,TRBD2,15,TRBV13,TRBJ2-4,TGTGCCAGCAGCCTCAGCGGGATAGCCAAAAACATTCAGTACTTC,CASSLSGIAKNIQYF
-,-,20,TRBV3-1/TRBV3-2,TRBJ1-2,TGTGCCAGCAGCCGAAACATAGATGACAGACCCATACCCCTCAACTATGGCTACACCTTC,CASSRNIDDRPIPLNYGYTF
-,-,14,TRBV7-9,TRBJ1-1,TGTGCCAGCAGCCCCGAGGCTAGGTCCACTGAAGCTTTCTTT,CASSPEARSTEAFF
-,-,15,TRBV24-1,TRBJ2-2,TGTGCCACCAGTCCCAGGGGTGTTTTGGCCGGGGAGCTGTTTTTT,CATSPRGVLAGELFF
-,-,13,TRBV12-3/TRBV12-4,TRBJ2-3,TGTGCCAGCAGTTTCTGGCCCCCAGATACGCAGTATTTT,CASSFWPPDTQYF
-,-,13,TRBV12-3/TRBV12-4,TRBJ2-6,TGTGCCAGCAGCCGCTCTGGGGCCAACGTCCTGACTTTC,CASSRSGANVLTF
once,-,14,TRBV6-5,TRBJ2-7,TGTGCCAGCAGTTACTCAGAGGGAGTCTACGAGCAGTACTTC,CASSYSEGVYEQYF
-,-,14,TRBV14,TRBJ1-6,TGTGCCAGCAGCCAGACAAATTATAATTCACCCCTCCACTTT,CASSQTNYNSPLHF
-,TRBD1,14,TRBV10-1,TRBJ2-7,TGCGCCAGCAGTCCCGGGACAGGATTTTCCGAGCAGTACTTC,CASSPGTGFSEQYF
-,TRBD1,15,TRBV7-6,TRBJ1-2,TGTGCCAGCAGCTCAGGGGGACAGGGAAGCTATGGCTACACCTTC,CASSSGGQGSYGYTF
once,-,13,TRBV30,TRBJ2-2,TGTGCCTGGAGTGTACGGGACACCGGGGAGCTGTTTTTT,CAWSVRDTGELFF
-,TRBD1,15,TRBV7-8,TRBJ2-3,TGTGCCAGCAGCCACGGACAGGGCCCGTCAGATACGCAGTATTTT,CASSHGQGPSDTQYF
-,TRBD2,17,TRBV7-9,TRBJ2-1,TGTGCCAGCAGCTTAGTTTTACTAGCGGGACCTCAATCCGAGCAGTTCTTC,CASSLVLLAGPQSEQFF